The clone carrying this TCR beta chain was seen at least ten times. Its antigen is unknown. The source of the sample is a study of molecular identifiers for immune sequencing clone quantification. This CDR3 contains 14 residues. The germline V gene has CDR1 SEHNR and CDR2 FQNEAQ (reference sequence). V lost 2 bases and J lost 7, with 9 bases in between. Source material for naive CD8 libraries was about 20,000 to 1,100,000 sorted cells, with 10%, 30% or 50% RNA. Overall study results and limits: Spiked Jurkat TCR RNA from one cell was reportedly detectable among fewer than 1.3 million naive cells. Clones above 20 RNA copies contained over 97% of effector molecules and under 1% of naive molecules.

Previously published methods and listed TCR primers were used for the bulk TCR libraries. Using its own MiXCR run on the PCR reads, TCRdb lists one record per CDR3 protein. The sample lists some 320,000 distinct CDR3 sequences, around 21% occurring once. Sequenced material: naive CD8+ T cells from blood, with Jurkat cell RNA spiked in. Subset given: FACS-sorted CD8+CD4-CCR7+CD45RA+ naive T cells. The clonotype originates from a human donor in good health. Some libraries in this study had Jurkat cell RNA spiked in. The chain is built from TRBV7-9 and TRBJ1-6, with D possibly matching TRBD1 (5 bases). The CDR3 region is CASSLIGENSPLHF. In DNA, the CDR3 is TGTGCCAGCAGCTTAATAGGGGAGAATTCACCCCTCCACTTT.